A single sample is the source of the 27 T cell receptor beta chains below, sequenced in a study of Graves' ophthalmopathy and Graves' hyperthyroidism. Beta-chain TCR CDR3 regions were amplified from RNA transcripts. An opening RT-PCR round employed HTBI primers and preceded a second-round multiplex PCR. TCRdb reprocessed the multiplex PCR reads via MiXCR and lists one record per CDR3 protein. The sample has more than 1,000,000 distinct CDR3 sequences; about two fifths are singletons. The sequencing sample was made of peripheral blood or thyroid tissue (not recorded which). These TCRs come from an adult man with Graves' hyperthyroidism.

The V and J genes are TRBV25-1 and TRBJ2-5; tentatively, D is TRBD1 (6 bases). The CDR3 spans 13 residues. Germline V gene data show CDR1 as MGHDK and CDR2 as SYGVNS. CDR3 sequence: CAREPQGSRAQYF. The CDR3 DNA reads TGTGCTAGGGAACCTCAGGGGTCCCGGGCCCAGTACTTC. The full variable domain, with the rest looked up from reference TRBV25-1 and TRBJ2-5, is EADIYQTPRYLVIGTGKKITLECSQTMGHDKMYWYQQDPGMELHLIHYSYGVNSTEKGDLSSESTVSRIRTEHFPLTLESARPSHTSQYLCAREPQGSRAQYFGPGTRLLVL.

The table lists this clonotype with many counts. CDR3 residues: CASSSGMGDGYTF. CDR3 bases: TGTGCCAGCAGCTCCGGCATGGGGGATGGCTACACCTTC. The chain uses TRBV7-9 and TRBJ1-2, with D possibly TRBD1 on 5 matching bases. Trimming took 4 bases from V and 6 from J, leaving 12 bases between them. The CDR3 totals 13 residues. CDR1 and CDR2 (germline): SEHNR, FQNEAQ (reference sequence).

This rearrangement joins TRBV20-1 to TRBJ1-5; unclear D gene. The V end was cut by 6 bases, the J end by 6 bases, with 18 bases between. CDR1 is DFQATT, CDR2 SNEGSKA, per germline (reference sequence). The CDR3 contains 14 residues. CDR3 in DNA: TGCAGTGCCAGTAGTGGAAGGGAACGTCAGCCCCAGCATTTT. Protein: CSASSGRERQPQHF.

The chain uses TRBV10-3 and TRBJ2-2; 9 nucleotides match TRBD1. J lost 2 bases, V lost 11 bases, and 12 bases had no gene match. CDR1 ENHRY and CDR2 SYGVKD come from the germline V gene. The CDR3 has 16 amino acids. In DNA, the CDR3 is TGTGCCGCATCAACCGGGACAGGGAGAAACACCGGGGAGCTGTTTTTT. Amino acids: CAASTGTGRNTGELFF.

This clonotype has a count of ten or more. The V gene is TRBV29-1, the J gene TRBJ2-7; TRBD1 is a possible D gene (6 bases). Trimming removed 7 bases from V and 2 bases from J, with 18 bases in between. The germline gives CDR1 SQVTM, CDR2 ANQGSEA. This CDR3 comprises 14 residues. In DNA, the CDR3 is TGCAGCGCGTCCGGGACAACGCACACCTACGAGCAGTACTTC. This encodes CSASGTTHTYEQYF.

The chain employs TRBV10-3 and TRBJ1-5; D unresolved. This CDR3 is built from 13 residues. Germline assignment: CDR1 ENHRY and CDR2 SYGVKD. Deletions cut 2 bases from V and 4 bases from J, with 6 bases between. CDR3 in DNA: TGTGCCATCAGTGAGGAGGGAAATCAGCCCCAGCATTTT. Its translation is CAISEEGNQPQHF.

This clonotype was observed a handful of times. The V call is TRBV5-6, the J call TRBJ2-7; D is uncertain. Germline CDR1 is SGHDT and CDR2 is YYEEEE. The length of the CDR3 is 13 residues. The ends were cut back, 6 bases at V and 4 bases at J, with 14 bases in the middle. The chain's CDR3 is CASTTWSDYEQYF. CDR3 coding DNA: TGTGCCAGCACCACCTGGAGCGATTACGAGCAGTACTTC.

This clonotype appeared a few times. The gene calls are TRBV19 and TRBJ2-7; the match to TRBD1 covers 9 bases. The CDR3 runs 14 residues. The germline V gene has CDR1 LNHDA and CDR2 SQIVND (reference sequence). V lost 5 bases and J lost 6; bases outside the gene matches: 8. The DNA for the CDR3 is TGTGCCAGTAGTGACCGGGACAGGGATTGCGAGCAGTACTTC. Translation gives CASSDRDRDCEQYF.

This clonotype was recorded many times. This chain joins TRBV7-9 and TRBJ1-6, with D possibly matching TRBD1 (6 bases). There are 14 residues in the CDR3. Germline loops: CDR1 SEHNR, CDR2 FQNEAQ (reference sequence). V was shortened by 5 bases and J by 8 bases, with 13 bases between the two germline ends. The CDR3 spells CASSQQGTDSPLHF. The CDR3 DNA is TGTGCCAGCAGCCAACAGGGAACGGATTCACCCCTCCACTTT.

CDR3 coding DNA: TGTGCCAGCAGCTTCTTAGGGGGTAACACTGAAGCTTTCTTT. This gives the protein CASSFLGGNTEAFF. The rearrangement joins TRBV5-8 to TRBJ1-1, with a tentative D call TRBD1 (6 bases). Trimming took 2 bases from V and 2 from J, leaving 10 bases between them. From germline, CDR1 is SGHTS and CDR2 YDEGEE. The CDR3 has 14 residues.

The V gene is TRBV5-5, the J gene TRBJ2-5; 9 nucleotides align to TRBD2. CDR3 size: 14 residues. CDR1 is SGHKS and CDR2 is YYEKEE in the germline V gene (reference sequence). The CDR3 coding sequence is TGTGCTAGCTCCGGGACTAGCTCGGGAGAGACCCAGTACTTC. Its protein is CASSGTSSGETQYF.

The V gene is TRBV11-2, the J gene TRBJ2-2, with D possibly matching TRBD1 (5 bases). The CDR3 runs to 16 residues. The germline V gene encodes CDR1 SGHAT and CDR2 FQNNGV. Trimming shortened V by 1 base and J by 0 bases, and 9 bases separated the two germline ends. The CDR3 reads CASSLAAGTNTGELFF. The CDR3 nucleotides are TGTGCCAGCAGCTTAGCGGCAGGGACGAACACCGGGGAGCTGTTTTTT.

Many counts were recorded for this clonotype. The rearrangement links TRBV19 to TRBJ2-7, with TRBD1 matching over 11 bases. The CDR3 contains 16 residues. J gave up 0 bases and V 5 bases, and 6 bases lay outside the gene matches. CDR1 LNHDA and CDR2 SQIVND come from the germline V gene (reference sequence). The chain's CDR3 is CASSSSGTGGSYEQYF. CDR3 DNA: TGTGCCAGTAGTTCTTCCGGGACAGGGGGCTCCTACGAGCAGTACTTC.

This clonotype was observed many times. In nucleotides, the CDR3 is TGTGCCAGCAGCCTACTCGGGACCGCGCGATCCTACGAGCAGTACTTC. It codes for CASSLLGTARSYEQYF. The chain employs TRBV7-2 and TRBJ2-7, with D perhaps being TRBD1 or TRBD2 (5 bases each). This CDR3 is built from 16 residues. Trimming cost V 5 bases and J 1 base, with 18 bases left between them. CDR1 is SGHTA and CDR2 is FQGNSA in the germline V gene. Supplemented by reference TRBV7-2 and TRBJ2-7, the full variable domain reads GAGVSQSPSNKVTEKGKDVELRCDPISGHTALYWYRQSLGQGLEFLIYFQGNSAPDKSGLPSDRFSAERTGGSVSTLTIQRTQQEDSAVYLCASSLLGTARSYEQYFGPGTRLTVT.

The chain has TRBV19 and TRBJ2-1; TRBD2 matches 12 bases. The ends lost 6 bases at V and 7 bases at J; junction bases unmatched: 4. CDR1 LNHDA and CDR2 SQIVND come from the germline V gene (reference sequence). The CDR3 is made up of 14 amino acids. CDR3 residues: CASRLAGGGNEQFF. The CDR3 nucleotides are TGTGCCAGTAGACTAGCGGGGGGTGGAAATGAGCAGTTCTTC.

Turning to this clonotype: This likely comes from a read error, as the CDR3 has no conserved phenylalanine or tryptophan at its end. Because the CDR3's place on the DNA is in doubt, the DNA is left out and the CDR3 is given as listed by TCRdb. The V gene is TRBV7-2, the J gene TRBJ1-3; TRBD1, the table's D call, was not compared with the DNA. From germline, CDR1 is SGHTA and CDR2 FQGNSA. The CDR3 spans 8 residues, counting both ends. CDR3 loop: CASSRRVR.

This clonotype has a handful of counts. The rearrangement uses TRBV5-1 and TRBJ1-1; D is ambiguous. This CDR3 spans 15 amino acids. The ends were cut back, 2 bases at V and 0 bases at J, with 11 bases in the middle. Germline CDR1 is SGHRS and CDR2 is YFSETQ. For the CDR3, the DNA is TGCGCCAGCAGCTTTCGTCCGAGTTTGAACACTGAAGCTTTCTTT. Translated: CASSFRPSLNTEAFF.

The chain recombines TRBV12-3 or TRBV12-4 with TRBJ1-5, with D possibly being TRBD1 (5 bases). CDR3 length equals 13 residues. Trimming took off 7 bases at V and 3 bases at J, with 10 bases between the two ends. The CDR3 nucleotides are TGTGCCAGCATCCGGGACTTCAATCAGCCCCAGCATTTT. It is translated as CASIRDFNQPQHF.

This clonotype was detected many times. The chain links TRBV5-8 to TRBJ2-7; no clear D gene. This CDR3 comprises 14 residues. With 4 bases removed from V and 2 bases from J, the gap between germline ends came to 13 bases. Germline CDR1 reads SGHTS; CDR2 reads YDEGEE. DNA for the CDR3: TGTGCCAGCAGCCAAGCTGATCGGACCTACGAGCAGTACTTC. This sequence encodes CASSQADRTYEQYF.

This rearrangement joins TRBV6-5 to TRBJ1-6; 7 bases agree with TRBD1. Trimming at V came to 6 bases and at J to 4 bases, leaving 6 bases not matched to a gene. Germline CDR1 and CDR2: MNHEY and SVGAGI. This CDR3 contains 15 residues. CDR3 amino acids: CASRRTGDYNSPLHF. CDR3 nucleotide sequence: TGTGCCAGCAGACGTACAGGGGATTATAATTCACCCCTCCACTTT.

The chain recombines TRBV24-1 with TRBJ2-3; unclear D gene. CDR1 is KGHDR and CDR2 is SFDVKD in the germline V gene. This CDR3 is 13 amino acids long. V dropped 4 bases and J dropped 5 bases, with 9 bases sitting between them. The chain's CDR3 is CATSEPKRDTQYF. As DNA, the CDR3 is TGTGCCACCAGTGAGCCAAAGAGAGATACGCAGTATTTT.

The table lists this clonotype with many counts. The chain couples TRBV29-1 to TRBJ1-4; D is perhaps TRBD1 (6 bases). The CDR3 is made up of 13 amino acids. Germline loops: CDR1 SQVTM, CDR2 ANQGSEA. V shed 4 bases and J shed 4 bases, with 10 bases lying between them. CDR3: CSVAGDGNEKLFF. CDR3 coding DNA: TGCAGCGTTGCAGGGGATGGTAATGAAAAACTGTTTTTT.

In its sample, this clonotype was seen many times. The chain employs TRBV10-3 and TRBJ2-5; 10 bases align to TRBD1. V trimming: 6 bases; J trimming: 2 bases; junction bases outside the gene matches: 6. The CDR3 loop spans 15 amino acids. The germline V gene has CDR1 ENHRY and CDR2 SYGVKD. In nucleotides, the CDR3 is TGTGCCATCAGGGAGCGGGACAGGGGACAAGAGACCCAGTACTTC. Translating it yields CAIRERDRGQETQYF.

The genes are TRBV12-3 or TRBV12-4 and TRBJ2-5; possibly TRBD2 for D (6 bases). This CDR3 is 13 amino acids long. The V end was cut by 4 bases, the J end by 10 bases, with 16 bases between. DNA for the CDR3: TGTGCCAGCAGTTGGGACTCCGGGTTGGGCCAGTACTTC. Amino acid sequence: CASSWDSGLGQYF.

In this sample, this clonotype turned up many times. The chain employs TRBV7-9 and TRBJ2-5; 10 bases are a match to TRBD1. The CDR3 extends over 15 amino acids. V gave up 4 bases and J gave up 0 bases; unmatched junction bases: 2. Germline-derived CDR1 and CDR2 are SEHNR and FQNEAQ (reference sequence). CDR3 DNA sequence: TGTGCCAGCAGCTCGGGACAGGGGAACCAAGAGACCCAGTACTTC. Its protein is CASSSGQGNQETQYF.

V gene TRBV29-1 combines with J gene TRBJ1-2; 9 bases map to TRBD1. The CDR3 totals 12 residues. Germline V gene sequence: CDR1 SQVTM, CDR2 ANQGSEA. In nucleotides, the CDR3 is TGCAGTTTAGGACAGGGGACGGCCGGCTACACCTTC. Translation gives CSLGQGTAGYTF.

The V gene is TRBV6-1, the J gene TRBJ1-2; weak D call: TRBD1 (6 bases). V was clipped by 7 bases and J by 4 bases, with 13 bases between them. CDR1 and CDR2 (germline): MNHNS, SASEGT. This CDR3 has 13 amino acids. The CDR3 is CASMGNRAYGYTF. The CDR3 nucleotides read TGTGCCAGCATGGGGAACAGGGCCTATGGCTACACCTTC.